This record concerns one TCR beta chain sequence. This clone appeared a single time. Its specific antigen is unknown. No base quality values were provided; no much bigger clone lies one nucleotide off. Measured from the cysteine to the phenylalanine, the CDR3 is 13 residues long. Only the CDR3 portion is preserved as DNA: 39 bases, with reading frame beginning at the first base. CDR1 and CDR2 (GTSNPN, SVGIG) derive from the germline V gene (reference sequence). The V end loses 1 base and the J end loses 0 bases, and a stretch of 6 bases separates them. The data derive from a study of T cell repertoires in ileal Crohn's disease (dated by TCRdb to between 2019 and 2020). Context from the whole study: Median disease duration was roughly eight years, and 35% of patients were identified as active smokers at the time of surgery. For commercial TCRB immunosequencing, around 500 nanograms of biopsy DNA were submitted for each sample. MI samples consisted of biopsies taken from the proximal margin of the surgical specimen. The study was conducted in parallel with a multicentre cohort that was designed to identify predictors of early endoscopic recurrence following ileocolonic resection. A total of 170 or so mucosal samples from around 60 patients were sequenced, with samples obtained at several locations on the surgical specimen and at postoperative endoscopy. Surgery was performed for a complication in all patients, with stricturing disease in roughly 60% and penetrating disease in roughly 39%. Endoscopic postoperative recurrence was defined as a Rutgeerts score above i0. About half of the patients received postoperative therapy: 11 received thiopurines and 15 to 20 received anti-TNF agents. A prospective multicentre cohort supplied the roughly 57 Crohn's disease patients whose TCR repertoires were analysed.

Libraries were built with the immunoSEQ multiplex PCR assay. CDR3 regions were amplified from genomic DNA by Adaptive Biotechnology using a two-step, amplification bias-controlled multiplex PCR. Primers for every V and J gene segment were used in the first PCR, and barcodes and Illumina adapters were added in the second PCR. An Illumina instrument was used to sequence the CDR3 libraries. On the study's bioinformatics: Vendor-provided pipelines were combined with custom analysis of raw data in R/Bioconductor under R version 3.3.0. Clonality, which ranges from 0 to 1, was calculated as the inverse of the normalised Shannon entropy across all productive clones. High-frequency clones were defined as the repertoire share of the top 100 clones, retaining only clones passing a 95% confidence test. Repertoire diversity was measured with the Simpson index, and overlap between samples was measured with the Morisita-Horn index. The clones in this table, taken by TCRdb from immuneACCESS, are in-frame only. Not every clone is retained; where verified, under half of the shortfall comes from an unresolved V gene, and the cause of the rest is unknown. The DNA gave D and trimming, while V, J and clone size come from that table. The sample table shows some 5,000 clones, and about nine tenths are seen once. About 4.7% of the sample goes to the ten largest clones.

The sample's time point label, in plain terms: proximal margin of the surgical specimen (macroscopically non-inflamed). Eligible patients were adults with ileal or ileocolonic Crohn's disease who had an indication for ileocolonic resection. Whole ileal mucosal biopsies were kept frozen at -80 degrees C prior to DNA extraction. Genomic DNA was isolated from frozen whole biopsies using a TRizol-based method, and the DNA was quantified with a NanoDrop 2000 spectrophotometer. On the study overall, not on this receptor specifically: Only a subgroup of patients, of unstated size, had their mucosal CD4 and CD8 T cells sorted and sequenced. Patients who were active smokers at surgery had a significantly higher proportion of clonal expansions than non-smokers (roughly 24% vs 19%, p=0.02). Endoscopic recurrence was linked to a higher percentage of high-frequency clones at surgery, and recurrence occurred in every patient whose clonality exceeded 26.8% (18/57). More high-frequency clones were carried by sorted CD8 T cells than by CD4 T cells, suggesting that mucosal expansions were mainly CD8.

What was sequenced was ileal tissue. This clonotype was sampled from an adult with Crohn's disease. Recombination connected TRBV30 to TRBJ1-2; the D gene assignment is ambiguous. This receptor carries the CDR3 CAWSAGANYGYTF. The sequence in DNA is TGTGCCTGGAGTGCCGGCGCTAACTATGGCTACACCTTC.